This passage covers 5 T cell receptor beta chains from one sample sequenced in a study of cytomegalovirus exposure and HLA in healthy donors. Use of 60 Vbeta and 13 Jbeta primers characterized the PCR. The data were produced by immunoSEQ multiplex PCR, yet TCRdb's version contains in-frame clones alone and is incomplete. The profile shows 95,000 to 110,000 clones, about 80% of them singletons. The sample consisted of PBMCs. The receptor source for this set is a man aged 30 to 45 in good health and CMV-seropositive.

This chain joins TRBV7-8 and TRBJ1-5; D not resolved. Germline V CDR1 and CDR2: SGHVS, FQNEAQ. V dropped 4 bases and J dropped 2 bases, with 9 bases sitting between them. This CDR3 has 14 residues. The CDR3 DNA reads as TGTGCCAGCAGCTCAGTAAGTCGCAATCAGCCCCAGCATTTT. Translating gives CASSSVSRNQPQHF.

This sequence joins TRBV6-5 and TRBJ2-4; D perhaps matches TRBD1 (6 bases). This CDR3 is built from 14 residues. V was clipped by 6 bases and J by 4 bases, with 13 bases between them. The germline gives CDR1 MNHEY, CDR2 SVGAGI. The CDR3 nucleotides are TGTGCCAGCAGCCCTCCGAGGGGGAAAAACATTCAGTACTTC. Protein sequence: CASSPPRGKNIQYF.

This clone was seen a few times. An end of the junction differs from the germline gene, which may be a read error. The chain carries TRBV2 and TRBJ2-4, with TRBD2 matching over 8 bases. Germline-derived CDR1 and CDR2 are SNHLY and FYNNEI. CDR3 length: 15 residues. CDR3 residues: CATAPASGGKNSQYF. CDR3 sequence (DNA): TGTGCCACCGCCCCCGCGAGCGGGGGTAAAAACAGTCAGTACTTC.

The J gene is TRBJ1-4, the V gene TRBV29-1; D is uncertain. V was pared by 4 bases and J by 5 bases, with 26 bases between. Germline V gives CDR1 SQVTM, CDR2 ANQGSEA. The CDR3 has 18 residues. In nucleotides, the CDR3 is TGCAGCGTTGCAGACCTGTCTTTGGTCCGTGCGATCAATGAAAAACTGTTTTTT. This encodes CSVADLSLVRAINEKLFF.

The V and J genes are TRBV18 and TRBJ2-5, with no clear D. The CDR3 extends over 13 amino acids. Trimming removed 6 bases from V and 4 bases from J, with 12 bases in between. Germline CDR1 reads KGHSH; CDR2 reads LQKENI. The CDR3 bases are TGTGCCAGCTCCTTGTTGGGCCCAGAGACCCAGTACTTC. Translated: CASSLLGPETQYF.